This T cell receptor beta chain was identified during a study of T cells in women clearing cervical HPV infection. Germline V lookup: CDR1 GTSNPN, CDR2 SVGIG (reference sequence). Between the trimmed V and J ends, which lost 0 bases and 7 bases, there was a span of 24 bases. The CDR3 is made up of 17 amino acids. Remarks on this clone: The CDR3 is cut off 3 residues early in the read; its end comes from the germline J gene.

TCRdb's table, derived via immunoSEQ multiplex PCR, lists solely in-frame clones and lacks some. The sample holds approximately 41,000 clones. HPV was found by MY09/MY11 PCR and dot-blot genotyping. This TCR came from a woman between 18 and 75 years old with a cervical HPV16 infection that either progressed to CIN3+ or cleared (not recorded which). The J gene is TRBJ1-2, the V gene TRBV30; no reliable D call. What was sequenced was blood buffy coat. The CDR3 region is CAWSVRKGRTTPGGYTF. CDR3 DNA, as far as it was read: TGTGCCTGGAGTGTTCGAAAGGGTAGGACTACGCCGGGTGGC. The full variable domain, rest sourced from reference TRBV30 and TRBJ1-2, is SQTIHQWPATLVQPVGSPLSLECTVEGTSNPNLYWYRQAAGRGLQLLFYSVGIGQISSEVPQNLSASRPQDRQFILSSKKLLLSDSGFYLCAWSVRKGRTTPGGYTFGSGTRLTVV.